A selection of T cell receptor beta chains follows, all from one sample in a study of cytomegalovirus exposure and HLA in healthy donors. Measured with immunoSEQ multiplex PCR; TCRdb has only the in-frame clones, and not every one. The repertoire consists of roughly 110,000 clones, with under 80% occurring once and the leading ten covering 14%. The sequenced sample consisted of PBMCs. These receptors were collected from a woman aged 40 to 55 in good health and CMV-seropositive. CDR3s include the opening cysteine and the closing phenylalanine or tryptophan. A D gene is named only where the DNA matches it firmly. Clone sizes are given selectively: once, few, many, or a class where the clone is expanded.

clone_size,v_call,j_call,d_call,cdr3_aa,cdr3_nt
-,TRBV5-6,TRBJ1-2,-,CASSSDSSYGYTF,TGTGCCAGCAGCTCGGACAGTAGTTATGGCTACACCTTC
-,TRBV7-3,TRBJ2-3,TRBD2,CASSPGLAGVTDTQYF,TGTGCCAGCAGCCCCGGACTAGCGGGGGTCACAGATACGCAGTATTTT
many,TRBV5-1,TRBJ2-6,TRBD1,CASSLAGTATSGANVLTF,TGCGCCAGCAGCTTAGCCGGGACAGCGACCTCTGGGGCCAACGTCCTGACTTTC
-,TRBV5-6,TRBJ2-1,-,CASSFGADNEQFF,TGTGCCAGCAGCTTTGGGGCAGACAATGAGCAGTTCTTC
-,TRBV7-9,TRBJ2-2,TRBD2,CASSAGDSNTGELFF,TGTGCCAGCAGCGCGGGGGACTCGAACACCGGGGAGCTGTTTTTT
-,TRBV19,TRBJ1-2,TRBD1,CASSPGTGGDYGYTF,TGTGCCAGTAGTCCCGGGACAGGGGGTGACTATGGCTACACCTTC
-,TRBV27,TRBJ2-7,TRBD2,CASSLHHSRGLASEQYF,TGTGCCAGCAGTTTACACCATTCCCGGGGACTAGCCTCCGAGCAGTACTTC
many,TRBV5-6,TRBJ2-1,TRBD2,CASSQGTSGDEQFF,TGTGCCAGCAGCCAAGGGACTAGCGGCGATGAGCAGTTCTTC
-,TRBV21-1,TRBJ1-3,-,CASSIRDSGNTIYF,TGTGCCAGCAGCATCCGGGACTCTGGAAACACCATATATTTT
-,TRBV18,TRBJ1-4,TRBD1,CASSPQGAGEKLFF,TGTGCCAGCTCACCACAGGGGGCTGGAGAAAAACTGTTTTTT
-,TRBV28,TRBJ1-5,TRBD1,CASSSLDRGSGPQHF,TGTGCCAGCAGTTCCTTGGACAGGGGAAGTGGGCCCCAGCATTTT
-,TRBV30,TRBJ2-3,TRBD1,CAWSVGQGGDTQYF,TGTGCCTGGAGTGTCGGACAGGGCGGAGATACGCAGTATTTT
-,TRBV6-5,TRBJ2-7,-,CASRPGIGHEQYF,TGTGCCAGCAGGCCGGGGATTGGTCACGAGCAGTACTTC
-,TRBV7-6,TRBJ1-2,TRBD1,CASSLAGQGDGYTF,TGTGCCAGCAGCTTAGCAGGACAGGGAGATGGCTACACCTTC
-,TRBV9,TRBJ1-1,TRBD1,CASSVETGSTEAFF,TGTGCCAGCAGCGTCGAGACAGGGTCCACTGAAGCTTTCTTT
-,TRBV14,TRBJ2-1,-,CASSQVNAGEQFF,TGTGCCAGCAGCCAAGTTAACGCGGGTGAGCAGTTCTTC
-,TRBV25-1,TRBJ1-6,-,CASSELEGSPLHF,TGTGCCAGCAGTGAATTGGAGGGCTCACCCCTCCACTTT
-,TRBV9,TRBJ2-3,TRBD2,CASSASGAHTDTQYF,TGTGCCAGCAGCGCGAGCGGGGCCCACACAGATACGCAGTATTTT
-,TRBV21-1,TRBJ2-5,-,CASSKGVAGSQETQYF,TGTGCCAGCAGCAAAGGTGTAGCGGGTTCCCAAGAGACCCAGTACTTC
-,TRBV5-6,TRBJ1-3,-,CASSSRGHTGNTIYF,TGTGCCAGCAGCTCTAGGGGACACACTGGAAACACCATATATTTT
few,TRBV7-9,TRBJ1-4,-,CASSPDGPANEKLFF,TGTGCCAGCAGCCCAGATGGGCCGGCTAATGAAAAACTGTTTTTT
-,TRBV7-2,TRBJ1-2,-,CASSLGGAEKGYTF,TGTGCCAGCAGCTTAGGGGGCGCCGAGAAGGGCTACACCTTC
-,TRBV19,TRBJ2-2,-,CASSIEAANTGELFF,TGTGCCAGTAGTATTGAGGCAGCGAACACCGGGGAGCTGTTTTTT